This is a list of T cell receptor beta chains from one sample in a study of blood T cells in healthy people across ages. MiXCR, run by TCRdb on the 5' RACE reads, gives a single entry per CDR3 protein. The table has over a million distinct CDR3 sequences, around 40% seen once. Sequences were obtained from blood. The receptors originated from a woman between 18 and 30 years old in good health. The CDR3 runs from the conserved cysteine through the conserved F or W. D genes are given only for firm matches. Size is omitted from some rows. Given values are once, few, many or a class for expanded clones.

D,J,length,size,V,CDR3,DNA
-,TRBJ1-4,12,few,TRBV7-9,CASSPQVEKLFF,TGTGCCAGCAGCCCCCAGGTCGAAAAACTGTTTTTT
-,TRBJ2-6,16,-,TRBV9,CASSVGGGVGANVLTF,TGTGCCAGCAGCGTAGGAGGCGGGGTTGGGGCCAACGTCCTGACTTTT
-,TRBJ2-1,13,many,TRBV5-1,CASSLSRDNEQFF,TGCGCCAGCAGCTTAAGCAGGGACAATGAGCAGTTCTTC
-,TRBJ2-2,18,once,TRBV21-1,CASSKSSKTETLTGELFF,TGTGCCAGCAGCAAATCCAGCAAGACAGAGACCTTGACCGGGGAGCTGTTTTTT
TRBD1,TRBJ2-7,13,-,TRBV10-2,CASGTGIINEQYF,TGCGCCAGCGGGACAGGGATTATCAATGAGCAGTACTTC
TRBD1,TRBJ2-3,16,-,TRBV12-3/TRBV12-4,CASTHGDRGDTDTQYF,TGTGCCAGCACCCACGGGGACAGGGGGGACACAGATACGCAGTATTTT
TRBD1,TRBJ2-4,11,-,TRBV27,CASGQGWEQYF,TGTGCCAGCGGACAGGGTTGGGAGCAGTACTTC
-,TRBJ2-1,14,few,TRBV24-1,CATSDFGSNNEQFF,TGTGCCACCAGTGATTTTGGCAGCAACAATGAGCAGTTCTTC
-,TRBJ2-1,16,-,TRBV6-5,CASSYSGPSAYNEQFF,TGTGCCAGCAGTTACTCGGGCCCTAGTGCCTACAATGAGCAGTTCTTC
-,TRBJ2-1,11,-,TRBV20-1,CSAWDDTEQFF,TGCAGTGCTTGGGACGACACTGAGCAGTTCTTC
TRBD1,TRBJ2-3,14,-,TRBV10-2,CASSEQRSGQGEYF,TGCGCCAGCAGTGAGCAAAGATCGGGACAGGGCGAGTATTTT
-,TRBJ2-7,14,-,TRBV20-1,CSAREGTQTYEQYF,TGCAGTGCTAGAGAGGGGACACAGACCTACGAGCAGTACTTC
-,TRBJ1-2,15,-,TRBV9,CASSVGGDGVYGYTF,TGTGCCAGCAGCGTAGGGGGTGACGGAGTCTATGGCTACACCTTC
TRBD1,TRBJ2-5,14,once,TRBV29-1,CSVASGQGLSEQYF,TGCAGCGTTGCTTCGGGACAGGGATTGAGTGAGCAGTACTTC
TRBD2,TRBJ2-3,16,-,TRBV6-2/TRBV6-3,CASSYPPSGSTDTQYF,TGTGCCAGCAGTTACCCACCTAGCGGGAGTACAGATACGCAGTATTTT
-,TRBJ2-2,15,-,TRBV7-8,CASSITGHNTGELFF,TGTGCCAGCAGCATAACCGGACACAACACCGGGGAGCTGTTTTTT
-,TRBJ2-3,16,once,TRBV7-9,CASSSVAGAHTDTQYF,TGTGCCAGCAGCTCGGTGGCAGGGGCCCACACAGATACGCAGTATTTT
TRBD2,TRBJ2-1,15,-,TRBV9,CASSTSGGPVNEQFF,TGTGCCAGCAGCACATCGGGGGGGCCGGTCAATGAGCAGTTCTTC
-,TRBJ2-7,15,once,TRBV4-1,CASSQENRGSYEQYF,TGCGCCAGCAGCCAAGAGAACCGGGGGTCCTACGAGCAGTACTTC
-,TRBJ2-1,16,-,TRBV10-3,CAISSWSGAFHNEQFF,TGTGCCATCAGTTCCTGGAGCGGAGCGTTCCACAATGAGCAGTTCTTC
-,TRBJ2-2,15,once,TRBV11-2,CASSLDEVVTGELFF,TGTGCCAGCAGCTTAGACGAGGTGGTCACCGGGGAGCTGTTTTTT
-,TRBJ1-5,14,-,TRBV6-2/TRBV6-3,CASKTGNWDQPQHF,TGTGCCAGCAAAACAGGGAATTGGGATCAGCCCCAGCATTTT
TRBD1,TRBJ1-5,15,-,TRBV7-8,CASSPDRVPNQPQHF,TGTGCCAGCAGCCCAGACAGGGTACCCAATCAGCCCCAGCATTTT
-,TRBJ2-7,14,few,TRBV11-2,CASSGRALSHEQYF,TGTGCCAGCAGCGGAAGGGCCCTTTCCCACGAGCAGTACTTC
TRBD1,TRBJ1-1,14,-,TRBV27,CAGSRDRVSTEAFF,TGTGCCGGCAGTAGAGACAGGGTCTCCACTGAAGCTTTCTTT
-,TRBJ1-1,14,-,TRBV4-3,CASSQVAEPGEAFF,TGCGCCAGCAGCCAAGTGGCGGAACCTGGTGAAGCTTTCTTT
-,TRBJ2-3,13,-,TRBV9,CASSFRRTDTQYF,TGTGCCAGCAGCTTCCGACGGACAGATACGCAGTATTTT
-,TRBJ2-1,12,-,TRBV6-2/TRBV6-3,CASSYRSNEQFF,TGTGCCAGCAGTTACCGTAGCAATGAGCAGTTCTTC
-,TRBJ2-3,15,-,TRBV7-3,CASSSQADSTDMQYF,TGTGCCAGCAGCTCCCAAGCGGATAGCACAGATATGCAGTATTTT
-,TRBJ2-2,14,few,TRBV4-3,CASSRYRVTGELFF,TGCGCCAGCAGCCGTTACAGGGTCACCGGGGAGCTGTTTTTT
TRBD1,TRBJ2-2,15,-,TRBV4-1,CASSQMDRVTGELFF,TGCGCCAGCAGCCAAATGGACAGGGTCACCGGGGAGCTGTTTTTT
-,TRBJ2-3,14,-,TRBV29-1,CSVERDNRGDTQYF,TGCAGCGTTGAAAGAGATAACCGGGGAGATACGCAGTATTTT
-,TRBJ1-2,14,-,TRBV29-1,CSVDPASSNYGYTF,TGCAGCGTTGATCCGGCTTCCTCAAACTATGGCTACACCTTC
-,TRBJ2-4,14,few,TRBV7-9,CASGDGVAKNIQYF,TGTGCCAGTGGAGACGGGGTAGCCAAAAACATTCAGTACTTC
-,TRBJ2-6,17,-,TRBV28,CASSFWADYSGANVLTF,TGTGCCAGCAGTTTCTGGGCCGACTACTCTGGGGCCAACGTCCTGACTTTC
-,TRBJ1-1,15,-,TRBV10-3,CAISEAPASDTEAFF,TGTGCCATCAGTGAGGCGCCGGCTTCCGACACTGAAGCTTTCTTT
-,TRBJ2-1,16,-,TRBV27,CASSFSAITSYNEQFF,TGTGCCAGCAGTTTTAGCGCGATAACATCCTACAATGAGCAGTTCTTC
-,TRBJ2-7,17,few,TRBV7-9,CASSFPQSIKPTYEQYF,TGTGCCAGCAGCTTCCCTCAATCCATAAAGCCTACCTACGAGCAGTACTTC
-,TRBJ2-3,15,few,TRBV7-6,CASSFTGTRTDTQYF,TGTGCCAGCAGCTTTACCGGGACTCGCACAGATACGCAGTATTTT
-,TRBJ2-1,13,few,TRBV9,CASSVVPGTEQFF,TGTGCCAGCAGCGTAGTTCCGGGGACTGAGCAGTTCTTC
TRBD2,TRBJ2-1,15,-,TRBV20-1,CSAVLLTSGVNEQFF,TGCAGTGCTGTCCTCCTTACTAGCGGGGTAAATGAGCAGTTCTTC